A single sample gave rise to the 14 T cell receptor beta chains below, sequenced in a study of regulatory T cells in long-lasting Graves disease. The sample's time point: newly diagnosed GD, antithyroid drugs for less than 3 months. PBMCs were the source of the RNA used for TCR sequencing. Both iRepertoire HTBI primers and Arm-PCR of CDR3 regions were used to build the TCR beta libraries. TCRdb re-analysed the multiplex PCR reads in MiXCR, keeping a single row per CDR3 protein. This sample yields 350,000 to 500,000 distinct CDR3 sequences, of which 14% are seen a single time; around a sixth belongs to the top ten. The data were also submitted as part of a second study, on T cells in Graves' hyperthyroidism and ophthalmopathy.

This specimen consisted of peripheral blood mononuclear cells (PBMCs), obtained at new diagnosis, from a patient treated with antithyroid drugs. All receptors derive from a woman aged 45-60 years with Graves disease.

This clonotype was picked up many times. The chain links TRBV18 to TRBJ2-3; 12 bases are shared with TRBD2. The germline CDR1 and CDR2 sequences are KGHSH and LQKENI. Trimming at V came to 1 base and at J to 4 bases, leaving 3 bases not matched to a gene. This CDR3 is built from 16 residues. The CDR3 sequence is CASSPQTSGSADTQYF. CDR3 DNA sequence: TGTGCCAGCTCACCACAGACTAGCGGGAGTGCAGATACGCAGTATTTT.

This clonotype appeared many times. The rearrangement uses TRBV28 and TRBJ2-2, with a possible D match to TRBD2 (5 bases). Germline CDR1 reads MDHEN; CDR2 reads SYDVKM. CDR3 length: 13 residues. The ends were cut back, 6 bases at V and 5 bases at J, with 10 bases in the middle. The CDR3 sequence: CASSHGITGELFF. CDR3 sequence (DNA): TGTGCCAGCAGCCACGGGATAACCGGGGAGCTGTTTTTT.

This clonotype was seen ten or more times. The rearrangement links TRBV20-1 to TRBJ2-7; 12 positions match TRBD2. This CDR3 has 14 amino acids. Germline V gene sequence: CDR1 DFQATT, CDR2 SNEGSKA (reference sequence). V was clipped by 3 bases and J by 3 bases; unmatched bases: 3. The DNA of the CDR3 is TGCAGTGCTAGCGGACTAGCGGGACGCTACGAGCAGTACTTC. Amino acid sequence: CSASGLAGRYEQYF.

V and J are TRBV5-1 and TRBJ2-7; D may be TRBD2 (5 bases). In germline, CDR1 is SGHRS, CDR2 YFSETQ. V was cut by 0 bases and J by 4 bases, with 14 bases left in between. The CDR3 runs 15 residues. The CDR3 bases are TGCGCCAGCAGCTTGGCCCCTGGAAGGGAGTACGAGCAGTACTTC. Its protein is CASSLAPGREYEQYF.

Concerning this clonotype itself: A much bigger clone sits one base away, suggesting this may be a read error. V usage is TRBV3-1 and J usage is TRBJ2-3; no reliable D call. Between the trimmed V and J ends, which lost 0 bases and 0 bases, there was a span of 10 bases. The CDR3 sequence is 16 residues long. Germline lookup yields CDR1 LGHDT and CDR2 YNNKEL (reference sequence). DNA for the CDR3: TGTGCCAGCAGCCAAGACGGAACGTCTAGCACAGATACGCAGTATTTT. This sequence encodes CASSQDGTSSTDTQYF.

This clonotype was observed at least ten times. The J gene is TRBJ2-1, the V gene TRBV5-1, with 8 bases aligning to TRBD2. The germline V gene has CDR1 SGHRS and CDR2 YFSETQ. Germline trimming cut 4 bases from V and 7 bases from J; bases unmatched to any gene: 7. The CDR3 has 14 amino acids. CDR3 nucleotides: TGCGCCAGCAGCCCGGCACGGGAGGGTAATGAGCAGTTCTTC. This translates into CASSPAREGNEQFF.

This clonotype appeared a few times. The V and J genes are TRBV9 and TRBJ1-1, with D perhaps TRBD1 (5 bases). V dropped 4 bases and J dropped 2 bases, with 15 bases sitting between them. This CDR3 comprises 15 residues. Per germline, CDR1 SGDLS and CDR2 YYNGEE. CDR3 protein: CASSFSTEGNTEAFF. CDR3 nucleotides: TGTGCCAGCAGCTTCTCGACAGAGGGCAACACTGAAGCTTTCTTT.

The sample holds many counts of this clonotype. The chain joins TRBV3-1 to TRBJ1-2; 9 bases align to TRBD1. After removal of 1 base from V and 11 bases from J, the junction contained 8 bases not matched to a gene. CDR1 is LGHDT, CDR2 YNNKEL, per germline (reference sequence). The CDR3 totals 14 residues. In nucleotides, the CDR3 is TGTGCCAGCAGCCAAGGTTCGGACAGGGGCCCGTACACCTTC. Its translation: CASSQGSDRGPYTF.

The rearrangement uses TRBV6-1 and TRBJ1-4; possibly TRBD1 for D (5 bases). The CDR3 runs to 15 residues. V gave up 7 bases and J gave up 5 bases, with 17 bases separating them. Germline-derived CDR1 and CDR2 are MNHNS and SASEGT. The CDR3 sequence is CASINTGTRNEKLFF. CDR3 nucleotides: TGTGCCAGCATAAACACCGGGACGCGGAATGAAAAACTGTTTTTT.

This clonotype occurred many times. The chain uses TRBV6-5 and TRBJ1-1; 7 bases are a match to TRBD1. The CDR3 runs 15 residues. Looked up from germline, CDR1 is MNHEY and CDR2 is SVGAGI. With 0 bases clipped from V and 1 base from J, the junction kept 2 bases outside the gene matches. CDR3 nucleotides: TGTGCCAGCAGTTACTCACCAGGGGGGAACACTGAAGCTTTCTTT. Translating it yields CASSYSPGGNTEAFF.

There are many counts of this clonotype. V gene TRBV18 combines with J gene TRBJ2-1; 7 bases fit TRBD2. The V gene end was trimmed by 3 bases and the J gene end by 7 bases; junction bases not matched to a gene: 9. Germline V gene lookup returns CDR1 KGHSH and CDR2 LQKENI. This CDR3 is built from 15 residues. The CDR3 DNA follows: TGTGCCAGCTCACCGATCGGAGCGGGGCGAAATGAGCAGTTCTTC. Its translation is CASSPIGAGRNEQFF.

This clonotype was found many times. This chain joins TRBV20-1 and TRBJ2-7, with 12 bases lining up with TRBD2. The CDR3 spans 16 residues. The V segment lost 1 base and the J segment 3 bases; nucleotides outside the gene matches: 7. Germline V lookup: CDR1 DFQATT, CDR2 SNEGSKA (reference sequence). The DNA of the CDR3 is TGCAGTGCTAGAGTGGCTAGCGGGAGGGGCATCTACGAGCAGTACTTC. Its protein product is CSARVASGRGIYEQYF.

V and J are TRBV18 and TRBJ2-5, with 7 nucleotides matching TRBD1. The V gene's germline CDR1 is KGHSH and CDR2 LQKENI. The CDR3 length is 16 residues. Unmatched junction bases numbered 10, after V lost 4 bases and J lost 2 bases. The CDR3 region is CASSLYRGHNQETQYF. The CDR3 DNA is TGTGCCAGCTCACTATACAGGGGCCATAATCAAGAGACCCAGTACTTC.

This clonotype was recorded many times. The chain links TRBV11-2 to TRBJ2-1; D possibly corresponds to TRBD2 (5 bases). V gave up 6 bases and J gave up 1 base, with 13 bases separating them. From germline, CDR1 is SGHAT and CDR2 FQNNGV. There are 15 residues in the CDR3. The CDR3 loop is CASSRTVTSYNEQFF. The CDR3 region has the DNA TGTGCCAGCAGTAGGACTGTAACATCCTACAATGAGCAGTTCTTC. The full variable domain, in which reference TRBV11-2 and TRBJ2-1 provide the parts outside the CDR3, is EAGVAQSPRYKIIEKRQSVAFWCNPISGHATLYWYQQILGQGPKLLIQFQNNGVVDDSQLPKDRFSAERLKGVDSTLKIQPAKLEDSAVYLCASSRTVTSYNEQFFGPGTRLTVL.